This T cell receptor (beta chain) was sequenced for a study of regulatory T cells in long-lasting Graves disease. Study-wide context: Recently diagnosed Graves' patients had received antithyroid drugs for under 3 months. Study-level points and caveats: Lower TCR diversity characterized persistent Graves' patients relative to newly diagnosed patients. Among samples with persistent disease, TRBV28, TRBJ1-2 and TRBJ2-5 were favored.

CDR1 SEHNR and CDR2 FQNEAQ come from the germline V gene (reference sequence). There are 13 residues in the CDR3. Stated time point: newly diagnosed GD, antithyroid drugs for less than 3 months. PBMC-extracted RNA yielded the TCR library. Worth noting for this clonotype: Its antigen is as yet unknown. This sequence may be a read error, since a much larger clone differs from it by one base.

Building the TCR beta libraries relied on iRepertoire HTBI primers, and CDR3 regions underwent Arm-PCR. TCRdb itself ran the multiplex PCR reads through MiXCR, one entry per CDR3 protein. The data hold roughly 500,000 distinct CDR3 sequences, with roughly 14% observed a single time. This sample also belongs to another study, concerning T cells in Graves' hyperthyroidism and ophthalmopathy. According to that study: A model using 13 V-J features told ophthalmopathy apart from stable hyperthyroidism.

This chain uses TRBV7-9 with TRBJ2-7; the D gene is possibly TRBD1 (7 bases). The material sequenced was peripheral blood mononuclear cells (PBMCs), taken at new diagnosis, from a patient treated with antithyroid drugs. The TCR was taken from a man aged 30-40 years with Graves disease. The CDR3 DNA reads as TGTGTCAGCAGCTTGGAGGGGGCCTCCCTACCTCTTTTC. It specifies CVSSLEGASLPLF.